What follows are 30 T cell receptor beta chains derived from one specimen sequenced in a study of T cells in Graves' hyperthyroidism and ophthalmopathy. The TCR beta CDR3 regions underwent amplification using RNA transcripts as the source. RT-PCR in the first round (using the HTBI primer set) targeted the TCR CDR3. TCRdb ran MiXCR on the multiplex PCR reads and lists one entry per CDR3 protein. The sample shows fewer than 700,000 distinct CDR3 sequences, 16% of them seen only once. What was sequenced was blood. The receptors originated from a woman in her twenties or thirties with Graves' hyperthyroidism.

This clonotype was recorded a few times. J is TRBJ2-7 and V is TRBV9, with TRBD1 identical over 7 bases. This CDR3 comprises 13 residues. Germline-derived CDR1 and CDR2 are SGDLS and YYNGEE. Unmatched junction bases numbered 12, after V lost 10 bases and J lost 5 bases. CDR3 in amino acids: CAGKTGNFNEQYF. The CDR3 coding sequence is TGTGCCGGCAAGACAGGGAATTTCAACGAGCAGTACTTC.

This clonotype was detected many times. This chain connects TRBV7-2 to TRBJ2-7; TRBD1 matches 9 bases. V dropped 5 bases and J dropped 6; count of bases not matched to a gene: 11. This CDR3 is 15 amino acids long. Germline CDR1 SGHTA, CDR2 FQGNSA. CDR3 in amino acids: CASSPIGTGKVEQYF. For the CDR3, the DNA is TGTGCCAGCAGCCCTATCGGGACAGGGAAGGTCGAGCAGTACTTC.

CDR3 DNA sequence: TGTGCCAGCAGCCCGTTCATTTTAGGGCCCTCCTACGAGCAGTACTTC. Its protein product is CASSPFILGPSYEQYF. The gene calls are TRBV7-9 and TRBJ2-7; no reliable D call. Germline loops: CDR1 SEHNR, CDR2 FQNEAQ (reference sequence). The CDR3 extends over 16 amino acids. V was trimmed by 5 bases and J by 0 bases, leaving 17 bases between them.

The CDR3 coding sequence is TGTGCCAGCAGTGAAGCGGGCTCTGGGGCCAACGTCCTGACTTTC. It yields the protein CASSEAGSGANVLTF. The rearrangement links TRBV6-4 to TRBJ2-6, with D tentatively TRBD2 (6 bases). The germline V gene has CDR1 MRHNA and CDR2 SNTAGT. The CDR3 is 15 residues long. V dropped 3 bases and J dropped 0 bases, with 6 bases sitting between them.

This clonotype was recorded many times. The V call is TRBV20-1, the J call TRBJ2-7; 7 bases are shared with TRBD2. The CDR3 spans 14 residues. V was pared by 6 bases and J by 2 bases, with 10 bases of the junction left unmatched. Per the germline V gene, CDR1 is DFQATT and CDR2 is SNEGSKA (reference sequence). The CDR3 region has the DNA TGCAGTGCCGAGATTCTAGCGGAGACCTACGAGCAGTACTTC. It codes for CSAEILAETYEQYF.

The table lists this clonotype with many counts. The J gene is TRBJ2-7, the V gene TRBV2; D may be TRBD1 (7 bases). This CDR3 region has 13 residues. CDR1 is SNHLY and CDR2 is FYNNEI in the germline V gene. The V and J ends lost 6 bases and 3 bases respectively, with 12 bases between them. CDR3 in DNA: TGTGCCAGCAGCGCGGGACAGAACTACGAGCAGTACTTC. Translated, it gives CASSAGQNYEQYF.

The chain combines TRBV15 with TRBJ2-5, with 11 bases matching TRBD2. The junction had 2 bases not matched to a gene; V was cut back by 1 base and J by 4 bases. CDR3 length: 15 residues. Germline V gene data show CDR1 as LNHNV and CDR2 as YYDKDF (reference sequence). The CDR3 region is CATSRGLAGLETQYF. In DNA form, the CDR3 reads TGTGCCACCAGCAGAGGACTAGCGGGACTAGAGACCCAGTACTTC.

The sample holds many counts of this clonotype. V is TRBV28 and J is TRBJ2-7; TRBD1 or TRBD2 may be the D gene (5 bases each). This CDR3 contains 15 residues. Germline CDR1 MDHEN, CDR2 SYDVKM. Trimming pared 7 bases from V and 1 base from J, leaving 17 bases between. This CDR3 is CASKIPGTGSYEQYF. Here the CDR3 DNA reads TGTGCCAGCAAGATACCCGGGACCGGTTCCTACGAGCAGTACTTC.

This clonotype occurred many times. The chain combines TRBV12-3 or TRBV12-4 with TRBJ2-3, with TRBD2 matching over 8 bases. This CDR3 region has 14 residues. V trimming: 5 bases; J trimming: 4 bases; junction bases outside the gene matches: 5. The CDR3 sequence is CASSPAGDPDTQYF. CDR3 nucleotide sequence: TGTGCCAGCAGTCCAGCGGGGGATCCAGATACGCAGTATTTT.

Many counts were recorded for this clonotype. The chain couples TRBV28 to TRBJ2-7, with D unclear. This CDR3 contains 15 residues. Looked up from germline, CDR1 is MDHEN and CDR2 is SYDVKM. The V gene lost 3 bases and the J gene lost 6 bases, with 18 bases spanning the gap. CDR3 nucleotide sequence: TGTGCCAGCAGTTTCTTTGGAAATCCCACCTTCGAGCAGTACTTC. This sequence encodes CASSFFGNPTFEQYF.

This clonotype was recorded many times. The chain combines TRBV28 with TRBJ2-4; no clear D. The V gene's germline CDR1 is MDHEN and CDR2 SYDVKM. Between the trimmed V and J ends, which lost 2 bases and 0 bases, there was a span of 14 bases. The CDR3 runs to 17 residues. For the CDR3, the DNA is TGTGCCAGCAGTTTACCTACGGGCAGGCTAGCCAAAAACATTCAGTACTTC. Translated: CASSLPTGRLAKNIQYF.

This clonotype was seen many times. The V gene is TRBV2, the J gene TRBJ2-3, with 8 bases that match TRBD1. V lost 2 bases and J lost 4; bases outside the gene matches: 2. Germline V gene sequence: CDR1 SNHLY, CDR2 FYNNEI. The CDR3 spans 14 residues. The CDR3 region is CASSEMDRADTQYF. As DNA, the CDR3 is TGTGCCAGCAGTGAAATGGACAGGGCAGATACGCAGTATTTT.

This clonotype was seen many times. V usage is TRBV6-5 and J usage is TRBJ2-5; the D gene could be TRBD1 or TRBD2 (5 bases each). The CDR3 contains 15 residues. CDR1 and CDR2 from the germline V gene are MNHEY and SVGAGI. With 2 bases removed from V and 4 bases from J, the gap between germline ends came to 14 bases. The chain's CDR3 is CASSYGGSRVETQYF. CDR3 nucleotide sequence: TGTGCCAGCAGTTACGGGGGTTCCCGGGTAGAGACCCAGTACTTC.

On this clonotype: At one end, the junction sequence differs from germline, possibly due to a read error. This rearrangement joins TRBV7-7 to TRBJ2-1; TRBD2 might be the D (5 bases). Germline V lookup: CDR1 SSHAT, CDR2 FNYEAQ (reference sequence). The CDR3 is 16 amino acids. CDR3 amino acids: CASSLEPAGEGNEQFF. The CDR3 nucleotides are TGTGCTAGCAGCTTAGAACCGGCAGGCGAGGGCAATGAGCAGTTCTTC.

This clonotype came up many times. The chain carries TRBV12-3 or TRBV12-4 and TRBJ2-5, with D perhaps TRBD1 (6 bases). The CDR3 has 13 residues. Trimming took off 5 bases at V and 5 bases at J, with 12 bases between the two ends. The CDR3 sequence: CASSNTGSETQYF. The DNA for the CDR3 is TGTGCCAGCAGTAACACAGGGAGCGAGACCCAGTACTTC.

This clonotype was picked up a small number of times. J is TRBJ2-2 and V is TRBV19; D is perhaps TRBD1 (5 bases). This CDR3 spans 14 amino acids. CDR1 and CDR2 (germline): LNHDA, SQIVND (reference sequence). V lost 2 bases and J lost 1, with 5 bases in between. CDR3 nucleotides: TGTGCCAGTAGTATAACAGGGAACACCGGGGAGCTGTTTTTT. Its translation: CASSITGNTGELFF.

This clonotype was observed a few times. CDR3 DNA sequence: TGTGCCAGCAGTTTCGGGAGGGCGGAGACCCAGTACTTC. Amino acids: CASSFGRAETQYF. V gene TRBV12-3 or TRBV12-4 combines with J gene TRBJ2-5; 8 positions agree with TRBD2. The V segment lost 3 bases and the J segment 5 bases; nucleotides outside the gene matches: 2. This CDR3 spans 13 amino acids.

The genes are TRBV18 and TRBJ2-6, with 9 bases fitting TRBD1. The junction had 4 bases not matched to a gene; V was cut back by 0 bases and J by 1 base. The CDR3 loop spans 18 amino acids. CDR1 KGHSH and CDR2 LQKENI come from the germline V gene. CDR3 sequence reads: CASSPPRTGESGANVLTF. DNA of the CDR3: TGTGCCAGCTCACCACCCCGGACAGGGGAGTCTGGGGCCAACGTCCTGACTTTC.

Details on this clonotype: This may stem from a read error, because a much larger clone lies one nucleotide away. CDR3 sequence reads: CANTRRTSGRREQFF. DNA of the CDR3: TGTGCCAACACCCGACGGACTAGCGGTCGACGGGAGCAGTTCTTC. The J gene is TRBJ2-1, the V gene TRBV11-2; 10 nucleotides match TRBD2. The length of the CDR3 is 15 residues. V lost 10 bases to trimming and J lost 10 bases; unmatched junction nucleotides: 16. Germline V gene data show CDR1 as SGHAT and CDR2 as FQNNGV.

In this sample, this clonotype turned up many times. The chain employs TRBV20-1 and TRBJ2-5, with D tentatively TRBD2 (6 bases). The germline gives CDR1 DFQATT, CDR2 SNEGSKA (reference sequence). V was clipped by 1 base and J by 3 bases, with 21 bases between them. This CDR3 region has 17 residues. This CDR3 reads CSARAIRNSGGKETQYF. For the CDR3, the DNA is TGCAGTGCTAGAGCGATCAGGAATAGCGGAGGGAAAGAGACCCAGTACTTC.

This clonotype appeared a few times. CDR3 protein: CASSPGQSPNEQFF. For the CDR3, the DNA is TGTGCCAGTAGCCCGGGGCAGTCCCCCAATGAGCAGTTCTTC. The chain combines TRBV19 with TRBJ2-1; D possibly matches TRBD1 or TRBD2 (5 bases each). The germline gives CDR1 LNHDA, CDR2 SQIVND (reference sequence). V lost 6 bases and J 6 bases, leaving 15 bases between the germline ends. The CDR3 spans 14 residues.

The chain has TRBV20-1 and TRBJ2-2; TRBD1 or TRBD2 may be the D gene (6 bases each). V lost 7 bases and J 4 bases, leaving 16 bases between the germline ends. Germline lookup yields CDR1 DFQATT and CDR2 SNEGSKA (reference sequence). The CDR3 runs to 14 residues. The CDR3 region has the DNA TGCAGTGTAAGGGGGGCGATGGGCACCGGGGAGCTGTTTTTT. Protein sequence: CSVRGAMGTGELFF.

In its sample, this clonotype was seen many times. The rearrangement links TRBV2 to TRBJ2-2, with 8 bases aligning to TRBD2. Trimming removed 6 bases from V and 8 bases from J; junction bases left unmatched: 11. The germline V gene encodes CDR1 SNHLY and CDR2 FYNNEI. This CDR3 comprises 15 residues. CDR3: CASRKLAVEDGELFF. CDR3 bases: TGTGCCAGCAGGAAACTAGCGGTCGAGGATGGGGAGCTGTTTTTT.

The table lists this clonotype with many counts. V usage is TRBV2 and J usage is TRBJ1-4; perhaps TRBD1 as D (5 bases). This CDR3 comprises 15 residues. The ends were cut back, 1 base at V and 2 bases at J, with 8 bases in the middle. Germline loops: CDR1 SNHLY, CDR2 FYNNEI. In nucleotides, the CDR3 is TGTGCCAGCAGTGAAGGGGGGGGTACTAATGAAAAACTGTTTTTT. Translation: CASSEGGGTNEKLFF.

This clonotype showed up many times. V and J are TRBV2 and TRBJ2-2; D possibly corresponds to TRBD2 (7 bases). V dropped 6 bases and J dropped 2 bases, with 13 bases sitting between them. CDR3 size: 15 residues. Germline values: CDR1 SNHLY, CDR2 FYNNEI. The CDR3 nucleotides read TGTGCCAGCAGGAGGAGCGGGACAAACACCGGGGAGCTGTTTTTT. Protein: CASRRSGTNTGELFF.

This clonotype has a count of ten or more. The chain uses TRBV11-2 and TRBJ2-7; possibly TRBD2 for D (6 bases). The CDR3 consists of 16 residues. V lost 1 base and J lost 3, with 16 bases in between. Per germline, CDR1 SGHAT and CDR2 FQNNGV. CDR3 protein: CASSLGISGESYEQYF. CDR3 coding DNA: TGTGCCAGCAGCTTAGGGATTAGCGGAGAAAGCTACGAGCAGTACTTC.

The chain joins TRBV6-5 to TRBJ1-5; D not resolved. The CDR3 contains 13 residues. The V end was cut by 3 bases, the J end by 7 bases, with 10 bases between. Germline V gives CDR1 MNHEY, CDR2 SVGAGI. The CDR3 sequence: CASSYGETQPQHF. The CDR3 bases are TGTGCCAGCAGTTATGGGGAGACGCAGCCCCAGCATTTT.

This clonotype was observed many times. CDR3 in DNA: TGTGCCAGCAGTCTGCCCAGCGTGTCCTACGAGCAGTACTTC. Its translation: CASSLPSVSYEQYF. The chain has TRBV28 and TRBJ2-7; D is unresolved. Germline CDR1 reads MDHEN; CDR2 reads SYDVKM. The CDR3 contains 14 residues. Trimming stripped 5 bases from V and 1 base from J, with 12 bases between.

This clonotype was seen a few times. The chain is built from TRBV27 and TRBJ1-5, with D hard to call. This CDR3 is 15 amino acids long. CDR1 and CDR2 from the germline V gene are MNHEY and SMNVEV (reference sequence). Trimming took off 2 bases at V and 0 bases at J, with 8 bases between the two ends. The CDR3 nucleotides are TGTGCCAGCAGTTTAAATAGTGGTAGCAATCAGCCCCAGCATTTT. This sequence encodes CASSLNSGSNQPQHF.

The rearrangement links TRBV28 to TRBJ1-4; 8 bases fit TRBD1. The V gene end was trimmed by 0 bases and the J gene end by 0 bases; junction bases not matched to a gene: 0. CDR1 MDHEN and CDR2 SYDVKM come from the germline V gene. The CDR3 loop spans 16 amino acids. The CDR3 spells CASSLWTGATNEKLFF. The CDR3 coding sequence is TGTGCCAGCAGTTTATGGACAGGGGCAACTAATGAAAAACTGTTTTTT.